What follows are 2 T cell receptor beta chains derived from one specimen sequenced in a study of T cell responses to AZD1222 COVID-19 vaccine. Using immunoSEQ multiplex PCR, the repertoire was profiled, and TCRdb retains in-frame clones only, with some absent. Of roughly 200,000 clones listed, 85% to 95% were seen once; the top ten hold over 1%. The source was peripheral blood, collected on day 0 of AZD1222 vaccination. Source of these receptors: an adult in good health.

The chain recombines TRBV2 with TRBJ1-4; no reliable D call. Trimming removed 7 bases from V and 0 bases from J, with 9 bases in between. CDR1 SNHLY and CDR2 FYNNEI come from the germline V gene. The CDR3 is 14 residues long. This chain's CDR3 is CASIPLTTNEKLFF. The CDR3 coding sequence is TGTGCCAGCATCCCCCTAACAACTAATGAAAAACTGTTTTTT.

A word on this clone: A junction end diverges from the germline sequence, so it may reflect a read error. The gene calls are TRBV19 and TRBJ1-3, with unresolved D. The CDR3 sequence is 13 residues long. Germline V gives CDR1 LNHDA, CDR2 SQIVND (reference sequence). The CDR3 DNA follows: TGTGCCAGCAGTACCAATCGTGGAAACACCATATATTTT. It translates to CASSTNRGNTIYF.